The 27 T cell receptor beta chains in this list originate from one sample, sequenced in a study of blood T cells in healthy people across ages. For the second PCR, which ran for 7 to 11 cycles, a sample-barcoded 5' primer and a J-beta primer mix were used. TCRdb ran MiXCR on the 5' RACE reads and lists one entry per CDR3 protein. The table lists 540,000 or so distinct CDR3 sequences, 24% of them singletons, with under 9% in the top ten. These records were also assigned to another study, of T cells of mothers and their children.

The source material was blood. Every receptor here comes from a boy aged 10-17 years in good health.

The table lists this clonotype with a few counts. This chain joins TRBV20-1 and TRBJ1-4; tentatively, D is TRBD1 (5 bases). The germline V gene has CDR1 DFQATT and CDR2 SNEGSKA (reference sequence). The CDR3 has 16 residues. V was cut by 5 bases and J by 0 bases, with 16 bases left in between. The CDR3 coding sequence is TGCAGTGCTGGGGCAGGGAGGATAGCAACTAATGAAAAACTGTTTTTT. It is translated as CSAGAGRIATNEKLFF.

This clonotype was recorded many times. This chain uses TRBV5-1 with TRBJ2-5, with a weak D call TRBD1 (6 bases). This CDR3 has 14 residues. V shed 4 bases and J shed 3 bases, with 13 bases lying between them. Per the germline V gene, CDR1 is SGHRS and CDR2 is YFSETQ. CDR3 sequence reads: CASSPRGGKETQYF. CDR3 bases: TGCGCCAGCAGCCCCAGAGGGGGAAAAGAGACCCAGTACTTC.

This clonotype is a singleton in its sample. This sequence joins TRBV7-2 and TRBJ2-7; 10 nucleotides match TRBD1. The CDR3 has 17 amino acids. V was clipped by 5 bases and J by 4 bases; unmatched bases: 14. Germline CDR1 is SGHTA and CDR2 is FQGNSA. The CDR3 loop reads CASSPTETGGASYEQYF. The CDR3 DNA reads as TGTGCCAGCAGCCCTACTGAGACAGGGGGCGCGTCGTACGAGCAGTACTTC.

This clonotype was counted only a few times. V is TRBV19 and J is TRBJ1-2, with D uncertain. The CDR3 consists of 16 residues. V was trimmed by 7 bases and J by 4 bases, leaving 22 bases between them. Looked up from germline, CDR1 is LNHDA and CDR2 is SQIVND (reference sequence). The CDR3 region is CASTLDGSHGSYGYTF. For the CDR3, the DNA is TGTGCCAGTACCCTGGATGGGTCACACGGGTCCTATGGCTACACCTTC.

The chain couples TRBV20-1 to TRBJ2-3, with TRBD1 identical over 7 bases. J lost 2 bases, V lost 6 bases, and 2 bases had no gene match. Germline CDR1 is DFQATT and CDR2 is SNEGSKA (reference sequence). The length of the CDR3 is 12 residues. The CDR3 bases are TGCAGTGCACAGGGGACCACAGATACGCAGTATTTT. Its translation: CSAQGTTDTQYF.

This clonotype has a handful of counts. The genes are TRBV27 and TRBJ2-1; TRBD2 agrees at 9 bases. Germline CDR1 MNHEY, CDR2 SMNVEV (reference sequence). The V gene end was trimmed by 2 bases and the J gene end by 7 bases; junction bases not matched to a gene: 3. This CDR3 contains 14 residues. CDR3 DNA sequence: TGTGCCAGCAGTTTAGCGGGAGGGATAAATGAGCAGTTCTTC. Its translation: CASSLAGGINEQFF.

The V gene is TRBV28, the J gene TRBJ2-5; D perhaps matches TRBD1 (6 bases). The J call may be mistaken, given a closer DNA end match to TRBJ2-7. This CDR3 is 17 amino acids long. Germline V gene sequence: CDR1 MDHEN, CDR2 SYDVKM. Written as DNA, the CDR3 is TGTGCCAGCAGTTTATGGCCGCGACGGACAGCCACCTACGAGCAGTACTTC. This encodes CASSLWPRRTATYEQYF.

This clonotype was seen a few times. V usage is TRBV7-2 and J usage is TRBJ1-5; D gene ambiguous. Germline V gene data show CDR1 as SGHTA and CDR2 as FQGNSA. V lost 2 bases to trimming and J lost 6 bases, with 5 bases between them. The CDR3 loop spans 12 amino acids. DNA of the CDR3: TGTGCCAGCAGCTTATTCGGTCAGCCCCAGCATTTT. Translation gives CASSLFGQPQHF.

This clonotype has just a few counts. The chain is built from TRBV5-1 and TRBJ2-2; D uncertain. Germline V lookup: CDR1 SGHRS, CDR2 YFSETQ. The V end was cut by 0 bases, the J end by 6 bases, with 6 bases between. The CDR3 has 13 amino acids. Written as DNA, the CDR3 is TGCGCCAGCAGCTTGGATCCCTCCGGGGAGCTGTTTTTT. Protein: CASSLDPSGELFF.

This clonotype was counted between two and nine times. This sequence joins TRBV7-2 and TRBJ1-4; D gene ambiguous. The CDR3 has 11 amino acids. V lost 8 bases and J lost 7, with 8 bases in between. The germline gives CDR1 SGHTA, CDR2 FQGNSA. CDR3 nucleotides: TGTGCCAGCGGGTCCGCTGAAAAACTGTTTTTT. Translating gives CASGSAEKLFF.

The CDR3, as DNA: TGTGCCAGCAGCCCGGACAGGGGTAAAGATACGCAGTATTTT. Translated: CASSPDRGKDTQYF. The J gene is TRBJ2-3, the V gene TRBV7-9; 9 nucleotides line up with TRBD1. With V trimmed by 5 bases and J by 5 bases, 5 bases remained unmatched. CDR1 SEHNR and CDR2 FQNEAQ come from the germline V gene (reference sequence). The CDR3 is 14 residues long.

The sample holds a few counts of this clonotype. The rearrangement uses TRBV7-2 and TRBJ2-1, with 8 positions matching TRBD1. CDR3 size: 14 residues. V dropped 4 bases and J dropped 8; count of bases not matched to a gene: 7. Germline CDR1 and CDR2: SGHTA and FQGNSA. The CDR3 region has the DNA TGTGCCAGCAGCTCCCAGGGGGCCCTCGATGAGCAGTTCTTC. Protein product: CASSSQGALDEQFF.

This clonotype occurred a few times. V and J are TRBV15 and TRBJ1-1; D remains unclear. The V end lost 2 bases, the J end lost 0 bases, and 16 bases lay between the germline ends. The CDR3 consists of 17 residues. Germline CDR1 is LNHNV and CDR2 is YYDKDF (reference sequence). CDR3 in DNA: TGTGCCACCAGCAGACAACCGGGAGGAGCAATGAACACTGAAGCTTTCTTT. Protein: CATSRQPGGAMNTEAFF.

With respect to this clonotype: It may be a read error: a sequence one base away is much more abundant. The rearrangement uses TRBV11-2 and TRBJ2-3; D gene unclear. The CDR3 has 13 amino acids. Per germline, CDR1 SGHAT and CDR2 FQNNGV. V lost 5 bases and J lost 1, with 7 bases in between. The CDR3 loop reads CASSPHGTDTQYF. The CDR3 DNA follows: TGTGCCAGCAGCCCCCACGGCACAGATACGCAGTATTTT.

In regard to this clonotype: No DNA is shown, since the ends of the CDR3 on it are uncertain; the CDR3 is the one TCRdb lists. V is TRBV9 and J is TRBJ2-2; the table names TRBD1, a call not compared with the DNA. With termini counted, the CDR3 has 24 amino acids. Per the germline V gene, CDR1 is SGDLS and CDR2 is YYNGEE. CDR3: CASSVDWRQTYEQYFGPGTGELFF.

This clonotype turned up a few times. The chain employs TRBV13 and TRBJ2-2, with D unresolved. Trimming removed 2 bases from V and 7 bases from J, with 2 bases in between. This CDR3 spans 11 amino acids. Looked up from germline, CDR1 is PRHDT and CDR2 is FYEKMQ (reference sequence). This CDR3 reads CASSLHGELFF. The CDR3 nucleotides are TGTGCCAGCAGCTTACACGGGGAGCTGTTTTTT.

V usage is TRBV6-2 or TRBV6-3 and J usage is TRBJ2-6; TRBD2 aligns across 8 bases. This CDR3 has 18 residues. Per the germline V gene, CDR1 is MNHEY and CDR2 is SVGEGT. Unmatched junction bases numbered 6, after V lost 2 bases and J lost 0 bases. The CDR3 region has the DNA TGTGCCAGCAGTTACCTACTAGCGGTCCTCTCTGGGGCCAACGTCCTGACTTTC. Translation: CASSYLLAVLSGANVLTF.

V and J are TRBV5-1 and TRBJ1-5, with 10 bases lining up with TRBD1. The ends lost 4 bases at V and 4 bases at J; junction bases unmatched: 5. The CDR3 covers 15 residues. In germline, CDR1 is SGHRS, CDR2 YFSETQ. CDR3 sequence: CASSQGQGINQPQHF. Written as DNA, the CDR3 is TGCGCCAGCAGCCAGGGACAGGGGATAAATCAGCCCCAGCATTTT.

This clonotype was detected a few times. V and J are TRBV6-1 and TRBJ2-7; D perhaps matches TRBD1 (6 bases). Germline V lookup: CDR1 MNHNS, CDR2 SASEGT. The CDR3 is made up of 12 amino acids. The V gene lost 6 bases and the J gene lost 6 bases, with 12 bases spanning the gap. The CDR3 sequence: CASRTGLSEQYF. CDR3 bases: TGTGCCAGCAGAACAGGGCTATCCGAGCAGTACTTC.

A few counts support this clonotype. The rearrangement joins TRBV20-1 to TRBJ1-5, with D uncertain. The germline V gene has CDR1 DFQATT and CDR2 SNEGSKA (reference sequence). CDR3 length equals 13 residues. With 2 bases removed from V and 4 bases from J, the gap between germline ends came to 9 bases. Here the CDR3 reads CSARLSGNQPQHF. The CDR3 DNA reads as TGCAGTGCTAGATTGTCGGGTAATCAGCCCCAGCATTTT.

The chain uses TRBV5-1 and TRBJ2-5; D may be TRBD2 (6 bases). The CDR3 has 13 amino acids. The V end was cut by 8 bases, the J end by 0 bases, with 11 bases between. Germline-derived CDR1 and CDR2 are SGHRS and YFSETQ. This CDR3 reads CASAGLYQETQYF. CDR3 nucleotide sequence: TGCGCCAGTGCGGGGCTGTACCAAGAGACCCAGTACTTC.

The V call is TRBV29-1, the J call TRBJ1-1; D is unresolved. Looked up from germline, CDR1 is SQVTM and CDR2 is ANQGSEA. Trimming shortened V by 6 bases and J by 11 bases, and 16 bases separated the two germline ends. The CDR3 spans 11 residues. The CDR3 bases are TGCAGCGTCGATTGGTCAGAGTATGCTTTCTTT. Residues: CSVDWSEYAFF.

The chain is built from TRBV28 and TRBJ2-7; D uncertain. The CDR3 consists of 14 residues. Trimming pared 6 bases from V and 2 bases from J, leaving 14 bases between. Germline V gives CDR1 MDHEN, CDR2 SYDVKM. CDR3 loop: CASSLARFAYEQYF. For the CDR3, the DNA is TGTGCCAGCAGCCTGGCGCGGTTTGCCTACGAGCAGTACTTC.

This clonotype was detected a few times. The chain is built from TRBV12-3 or TRBV12-4 and TRBJ2-3; 8 positions match TRBD2. The length of the CDR3 is 16 residues. V was clipped by 7 bases and J by 0 bases; unmatched bases: 9. Here the CDR3 reads CASTEVAGISTDTQYF. The CDR3 DNA follows: TGTGCCAGCACCGAGGTAGCGGGAATTAGCACAGATACGCAGTATTTT.

This clonotype was found many times. The chain employs TRBV28 and TRBJ2-5; D may match TRBD1 or TRBD2 (5 bases each). Per germline, CDR1 MDHEN and CDR2 SYDVKM. CDR3 size: 16 residues. The germline V and J ends were trimmed by 4 bases and 1 base, with 16 bases remaining between them. The CDR3 reads CASSSQRGRVQETQYF. In nucleotides, the CDR3 is TGTGCCAGCAGTTCCCAGAGGGGCAGGGTCCAAGAGACCCAGTACTTC.

This clonotype was detected only a few times. The V call is TRBV11-2, the J call TRBJ1-2; D gene ambiguous. V was cut by 3 bases and J by 7 bases, with 12 bases left in between. The CDR3 loop spans 13 amino acids. From germline, CDR1 is SGHAT and CDR2 FQNNGV. The CDR3 loop reads CASSFAPPSGYTF. The CDR3 DNA sequence: TGTGCCAGCAGCTTTGCACCCCCTAGTGGCTACACCTTC.

The chain joins TRBV5-1 to TRBJ2-7, with TRBD2 as a possible D gene (6 bases). This CDR3 region has 14 residues. The ends were cut back, 1 base at V and 0 bases at J, with 8 bases in the middle. The germline V gene has CDR1 SGHRS and CDR2 YFSETQ. CDR3 loop: CASSLFSGSYEQYF. The DNA of the CDR3 is TGCGCCAGCAGCTTGTTTAGCGGCTCCTACGAGCAGTACTTC.